What follows is one TCR beta chain and its context. This clonotype showed up just a few times. The specificity of this receptor is unknown. One base away there is no much larger clone; base qualities are not given. V is pruned by 5 bases and J by 5 bases, leaving 9 bases of the junction without a gene match. The cysteine opens and the phenylalanine closes a CDR3 of 15 amino acids. Of the read, only the CDR3 DNA is kept; its 45 bases are in frame from base 1. The TCR beta CDR3 regions were amplified from RNA transcripts. For the first round of RT-PCR on the TCR CDR3, the HTBI primer set was used together with the Qiagen OneStep RT-PCR kit. The libraries were constructed in a second round of multiplex PCR and then size-selected and purified. Paired-end sequencing of the libraries was performed with 100 bp reads on an Illumina HiSeq2000. Under the source paper's analysis protocol: SOAPnuke was used to process the raw data, removing reads that contained adapters or uncalled bases, had a mean Phred below 15, or lacked an exact match to the constant primer or identifier. High-quality paired reads were merged with COPE v1.2.5, and unique nucleotide sequences were defined as clonotypes. MiTCR v1.1 was used to align clonotypes to the IMGT TRBV, TRBD and TRBJ reference segments. Only V-J combinations with frequency above 0.0001, covering 99% to 99.2% of repertoires, were analysed. The TCS score was defined as F50 (clonal expansion) divided by E x V (chaos), with BLOSUM62-based TCRdist calculated between CDR3 peptides within each V-J. Welch's t-statistics and random forest reduced roughly 540 V-J features to 13, which were used in a naive Bayes classifier (R e1071). TCRdb trimmed public reads at Q25 via fastp, called clones via MiXCR and kept in-frame beta chains. CDR3 protein sequences are deduplicated, and each keeps its most common genes and DNA. The V and J calls shown here were made by TCRdb, not taken from the authors' results. Within this sample are some 500,000 distinct CDR3 sequences, with around 22% of them counted one time only. The ten largest clonotypes hold around 10% of the sample.

Ophthalmopathy patients had moderately to severely active disease, with a Clinical Activity Score of 3 or more, a NOSPECS grade of 4 or more, and a disease duration of less than 3 months. Any patient with an uncontrolled infection, another autoimmune disease, pregnancy or lactation was excluded. Diagnoses were established on the basis of clinical symptoms, serum thyroxine and TRAb, thyroid ultrasound, and orbital computed tomography. Ficoll-Paque density gradient centrifugation was used to isolate PBMCs from approximately 11 ml of fresh peripheral blood. Total RNA was extracted with Trizol reagent, and quality was checked on an Agilent 2100 Bioanalyzer. The data were obtained in a study of T cells in Graves' hyperthyroidism and ophthalmopathy (dated by TCRdb to the late 2010s). Regarding the complete study: Peripheral blood samples were taken at the time of initial diagnosis, prior to any treatment. The study also compared thyroid tissue and blood T-cell repertoires from a handful of Graves' hyperthyroidism patients. A discovery cohort of around 98 patients, roughly 43 with Graves' ophthalmopathy and 55 to 65 with stable Graves' hyperthyroidism, was used to find distinguishing TCR V-J signatures. The approximately 95 discovery patients were divided at random into training and test sets in a 7:3 ratio. After sampling, hyperthyroidism patients received methimazole starting at 30 mg daily, and ophthalmopathy patients received high-dose intravenous methylprednisolone. Prospective prediction of ophthalmopathy was tested in an independent validation cohort consisting of under 20 hyperthyroidism patients and about 17 patients who later progressed to ophthalmopathy. The paper describes TCR Vbeta CDR3 sequencing of 140 or so peripheral blood samples, made up of fewer than 50 ophthalmopathy patients, approximately 73 hyperthyroidism patients and 17 progressor patients. Broader findings and caveats from the paper: Most expanded thyroid clonotypes (frequency above 0.001) were also found in blood, which suggests that blood repertoires may mirror thyroid immune responses. A 13 V-J signature model separated ophthalmopathy from stable hyperthyroidism, with nearly 90% sensitivity and roughly 84% specificity in cross-validation and 80%/75% in testing. Sample size was not statistically predetermined, and investigators were not blinded to group allocation. In validation, the model predicted progression to ophthalmopathy a median of about 6 months before onset, with over 60% sensitivity and about 72% specificity.

Sequenced: blood. In this chain, TRBV12-3 or TRBV12-4 is recombined with TRBJ1-1, and TRBD1 matches 9 of the central bases. This sequence originates from a woman in her twenties or thirties with Graves' ophthalmopathy. The CDR3 in this case is CASSTGQGSKTEAFF. The base sequence is TGTGCCAGCAGTACGGGACAGGGATCAAAGACTGAAGCTTTCTTT.